Below, 22 T cell receptor beta chains from the same sample are listed, as sequenced in a study of blood T cell repertoires in COVID-19. Sequenced by immunoSEQ multiplex PCR; TCRdb stores in-frame clones only, minus some. The repertoire has approximately 220,000 clones, 83% of them found once; the top ten carry 4.8%. Sequenced material: PBMCs or T cells enriched from blood (not recorded which). The receptors originated from a woman aged 45-65 years who had been exposed to COVID-19.

The rearrangement links TRBV5-6 to TRBJ1-2; tentative D call: TRBD1 (6 bases). The V end lost 7 bases, the J end lost 6 bases, and 19 bases lay between the germline ends. This CDR3 has 14 amino acids. Germline assignment: CDR1 SGHDT and CDR2 YYEEEE. This CDR3 is CASRGFGQIHGYTF. The CDR3 coding sequence is TGTGCCAGCCGTGGGTTCGGACAGATTCATGGCTACACCTTC.

The rearrangement uses TRBV27 and TRBJ2-7; possibly TRBD1 for D (5 bases). The ends were cut back, 3 bases at V and 7 bases at J, with 16 bases in the middle. CDR3 size: 14 residues. Germline assignment: CDR1 MNHEY and CDR2 SMNVEV (reference sequence). Here the CDR3 reads CASSFLPDNREQYF. CDR3 coding DNA: TGTGCCAGCAGTTTCCTCCCGGACAACAGGGAGCAGTACTTC.

V is TRBV18 and J is TRBJ2-2, with TRBD1 matching 8 bases. The V gene's germline CDR1 is KGHSH and CDR2 LQKENI. V was pared by 3 bases and J by 5 bases, with 8 bases of the junction left unmatched. This CDR3 region has 16 residues. The CDR3 region is CASSPLGQGSTGELFF. The DNA of the CDR3 is TGTGCCAGCTCACCCCTAGGACAGGGAAGTACCGGGGAGCTGTTTTTT.

This clone was recorded only once. This rearrangement joins TRBV11-1 to TRBJ2-7; 9 nucleotides align to TRBD2. The germline gives CDR1 SGHAT, CDR2 FQDESV (reference sequence). The CDR3 extends over 15 amino acids. The V and J ends lost 4 bases and 0 bases, in that order; junction bases with no gene match: 4. CDR3 nucleotides: TGTGCCAGCAGCTCTAGCGGGGAAGGCTCCTACGAGCAGTACTTC. Translation: CASSSSGEGSYEQYF.

This clone was observed a single time. CDR3 DNA sequence: TGTGCCAGCAGTTTAACAGTACTAGGGGGTGAAAAACTGTTTTTT. This encodes CASSLTVLGGEKLFF. This chain uses TRBV28 with TRBJ1-4; D may be TRBD1 (6 bases). This CDR3 spans 15 amino acids. V lost 2 bases to trimming and J lost 7 bases, with 14 bases between them. Per the germline V gene, CDR1 is MDHEN and CDR2 is SYDVKM.

The CDR3 region is CASSYGADRGRDTQYF. DNA for the CDR3: TGTGCCAGCAGTTACGGGGCGGATAGGGGAAGAGATACGCAGTATTTT. The rearrangement links TRBV6-5 to TRBJ2-3; tentatively, D is TRBD1 (5 bases). Germline V gene data show CDR1 as MNHEY and CDR2 as SVGAGI. The CDR3 runs to 16 residues. The V end lost 2 bases, the J end lost 5 bases, and 17 bases lay between the germline ends.

The genes are TRBV28 and TRBJ1-1; tentative D call: TRBD1 (5 bases). The germline CDR1 and CDR2 sequences are MDHEN and SYDVKM. V was pared by 3 bases and J by 5 bases, with 13 bases between. The CDR3 totals 14 residues. The CDR3 reads CASSFRGRATEAFF. CDR3 bases: TGTGCCAGCAGTTTTAGAGGCAGGGCGACTGAAGCTTTCTTT.

This chain connects TRBV6-5 to TRBJ2-3, with 14 bases lining up with TRBD2. The CDR3 length is 15 residues. V shed 5 bases and J 6 bases; nucleotides not matched to a gene: 4. Germline values: CDR1 MNHEY, CDR2 SVGAGI. The CDR3 coding sequence is TGTGCCAGCAGTCGACTAGCGGGGGGGATGGATACGCAGTATTTT. Amino acids: CASSRLAGGMDTQYF.

This sequence joins TRBV28 and TRBJ2-2; 9 bases align to TRBD1. CDR3 size: 16 residues. Trimming removed 7 bases from V and 4 bases from J; junction bases left unmatched: 10. CDR1 is MDHEN and CDR2 is SYDVKM in the germline V gene. The CDR3 coding sequence is TGTGCCAGCACCTCCGTCGGGACAGGGCTCACCGGGGAGCTGTTTTTT. The encoded protein is CASTSVGTGLTGELFF.

The chain recombines TRBV5-8 with TRBJ2-7, with 8 bases aligning to TRBD1. V lost 2 bases, J lost 7 bases, and 11 bases stayed unmatched. This CDR3 contains 15 residues. The V gene's germline CDR1 is SGHTS and CDR2 YDEGEE. CDR3 bases: TGTGCCAGCAGCTTAATTACAGGGACAGGTGGAGAGCAGTACTTC. It codes for CASSLITGTGGEQYF.

The chain combines TRBV5-1 with TRBJ2-1; TRBD2 aligns across 9 bases. Trimming at V came to 1 base and at J to 15 bases, leaving 8 bases not matched to a gene. The CDR3 totals 13 residues. Per the germline V gene, CDR1 is SGHRS and CDR2 is YFSETQ. The CDR3 DNA sequence: TGCGCCAGCAGCTTGTCAGCTAGCGGGGACCTGTTCTTC. Its protein is CASSLSASGDLFF.

Written as DNA, the CDR3 is TGTGCCAGCAGCTCCCCGGACACCTATTCACGGGACATTCAGTACTTC. Translated: CASSSPDTYSRDIQYF. This chain links TRBV9 with TRBJ2-4; tentative D call: TRBD1 (5 bases). Trimming shortened V by 4 bases and J by 8 bases, and 22 bases separated the two germline ends. The CDR3 runs to 16 residues. Per germline, CDR1 SGDLS and CDR2 YYNGEE.

V and J are TRBV28 and TRBJ1-6, with D possibly being TRBD1 (6 bases). The V end was cut by 7 bases, the J end by 6 bases, with 13 bases between. The CDR3 is 14 amino acids. Per germline, CDR1 MDHEN and CDR2 SYDVKM. Here the CDR3 reads CASTSNRANSPLHF. Written as DNA, the CDR3 is TGTGCCAGCACCTCCAACAGGGCTAATTCACCCCTCCACTTT.

This CDR3 is CASRGTGLAGSPAGEQYF. DNA for the CDR3: TGTGCCAGCAGGGGAACGGGACTAGCGGGGAGCCCGGCTGGAGAGCAGTACTTC. V usage is TRBV11-2 and J usage is TRBJ2-7, with 13 bases that match TRBD2. V gave up 6 bases and J gave up 7 bases; unmatched junction bases: 18. Germline CDR1 SGHAT, CDR2 FQNNGV. This CDR3 has 18 amino acids.

The chain joins TRBV12-3 or TRBV12-4 to TRBJ1-1; no clear D. CDR3 length equals 13 residues. V dropped 2 bases and J dropped 8 bases, with 12 bases sitting between them. CDR3 DNA sequence: TGTGCCAGCAGTTTAAGACTGCCGATAGAAGCTTTCTTT. Translated, it gives CASSLRLPIEAFF.

This chain joins TRBV30 and TRBJ1-5, with D unclear. V was pared by 2 bases and J by 1 base, with 15 bases between. Germline CDR1 and CDR2: GTSNPN and SVGIG (reference sequence). This CDR3 has 16 amino acids. The CDR3 nucleotides read TGTGCCTGGAGTTCTGGTTCAGATACGAGCAATCAGCCCCAGCATTTT. Protein sequence: CAWSSGSDTSNQPQHF. Combining the CDR3 with reference TRBV30 and TRBJ1-5 gives the whole variable domain SQTIHQWPATLVQPVGSPLSLECTVEGTSNPNLYWYRQAAGRGLQLLFYSVGIGQISSEVPQNLSASRPQDRQFILSSKKLLLSDSGFYLCAWSSGSDTSNQPQHFGDGTRLSIL.

The CDR3 sequence is CASSTGQELQPQHF. CDR3 in DNA: TGTGCCAGTAGTACTGGACAGGAACTACAGCCCCAGCATTTT. V and J are TRBV19 and TRBJ1-5; 7 bases match TRBD1. The length of the CDR3 is 14 residues. V lost 4 bases to trimming and J lost 7 bases; unmatched junction nucleotides: 7. Looked up from germline, CDR1 is LNHDA and CDR2 is SQIVND (reference sequence).

This sequence joins TRBV6-2 or TRBV6-3 and TRBJ2-7; D is unresolved. Trimming stripped 5 bases from V and 3 bases from J, with 8 bases between. The CDR3 has 12 amino acids. The germline CDR1 and CDR2 sequences are MNHEY and SVGEGT. CDR3 amino acids: CASSTTFYEQYF. CDR3 coding DNA: TGTGCCAGCAGTACGACATTCTACGAGCAGTACTTC.

The rearrangement uses TRBV24-1 and TRBJ1-5; D remains ambiguous. Germline V gene data show CDR1 as KGHDR and CDR2 as SFDVKD. This CDR3 is built from 12 residues. With 6 bases removed from V and 7 bases from J, the gap between germline ends came to 9 bases. This CDR3 reads CATSLGAQPQHF. CDR3 coding DNA: TGTGCCACCAGTCTAGGCGCACAGCCCCAGCATTTT.

This rearrangement joins TRBV28 to TRBJ2-5; 13 nucleotides align to TRBD2. Germline CDR1 reads MDHEN; CDR2 reads SYDVKM. The junction had 3 bases not matched to a gene; V was cut back by 2 bases and J by 3 bases. The CDR3 is made up of 16 amino acids. CDR3 protein: CASSLRGLAGEETQYF. In DNA, the CDR3 is TGTGCCAGCAGTTTACGAGGACTAGCGGGAGAAGAGACCCAGTACTTC.

With respect to this clone: Distinct nucleotide sequences in the sample also encode this CDR3. This rearrangement joins TRBV19 to TRBJ1-1; D is possibly TRBD1 (5 bases). CDR3 size: 13 residues. In germline, CDR1 is LNHDA, CDR2 SQIVND (reference sequence). The V end was cut by 6 bases, the J end by 1 base, with 9 bases between. The DNA for the CDR3 is TGTGCCAGTAGAGACAGAGGGAACACTGAAGCTTTCTTT. It specifies CASRDRGNTEAFF.

This clone has a single count. This sequence joins TRBV5-4 and TRBJ2-3; 9 bases are shared with TRBD2. Germline V gene data show CDR1 as SGHNT and CDR2 as YYREEE (reference sequence). The length of the CDR3 is 17 residues. V gave up 5 bases and J gave up 0 bases; unmatched junction bases: 10. The CDR3 nucleotides read TGTGCCAGCAGACCGGTAGCGGGGGTCCTTAGCACAGATACGCAGTATTTT. This encodes CASRPVAGVLSTDTQYF.